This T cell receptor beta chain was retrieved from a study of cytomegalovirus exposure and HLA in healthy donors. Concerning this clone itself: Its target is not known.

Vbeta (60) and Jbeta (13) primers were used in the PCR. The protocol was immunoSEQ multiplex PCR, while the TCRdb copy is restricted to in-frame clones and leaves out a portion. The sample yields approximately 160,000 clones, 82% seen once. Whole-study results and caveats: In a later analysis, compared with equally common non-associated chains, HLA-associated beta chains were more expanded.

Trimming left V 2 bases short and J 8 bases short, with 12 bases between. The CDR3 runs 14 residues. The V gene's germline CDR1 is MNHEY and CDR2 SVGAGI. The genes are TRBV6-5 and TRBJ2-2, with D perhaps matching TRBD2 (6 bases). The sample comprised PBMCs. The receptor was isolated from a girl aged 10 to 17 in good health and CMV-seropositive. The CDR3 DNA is TGTGCCAGCAGTTACGGAGGGACGGCGGGGGAGCTGTTTTTT. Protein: CASSYGGTAGELFF.